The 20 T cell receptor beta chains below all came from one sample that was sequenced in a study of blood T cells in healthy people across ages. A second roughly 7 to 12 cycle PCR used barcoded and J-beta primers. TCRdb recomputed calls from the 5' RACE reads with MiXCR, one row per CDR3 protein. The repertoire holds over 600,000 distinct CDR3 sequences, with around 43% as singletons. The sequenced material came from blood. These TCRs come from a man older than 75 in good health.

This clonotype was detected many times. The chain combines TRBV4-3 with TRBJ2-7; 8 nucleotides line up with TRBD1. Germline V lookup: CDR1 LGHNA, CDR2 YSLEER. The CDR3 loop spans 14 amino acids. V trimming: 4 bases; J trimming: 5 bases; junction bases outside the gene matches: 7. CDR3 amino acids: CASSLRDRRDEQYF. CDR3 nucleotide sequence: TGCGCCAGCAGCCTCCGGGACAGGAGGGACGAGCAGTACTTC.

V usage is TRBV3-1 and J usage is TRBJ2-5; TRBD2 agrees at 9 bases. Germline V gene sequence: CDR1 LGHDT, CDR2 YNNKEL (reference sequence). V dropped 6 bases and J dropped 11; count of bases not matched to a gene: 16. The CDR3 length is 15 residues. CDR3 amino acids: CASRTLAGANNEQYF. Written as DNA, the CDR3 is TGTGCCAGCAGGACCTTAGCGGGGGCAAACAATGAGCAGTACTTC.

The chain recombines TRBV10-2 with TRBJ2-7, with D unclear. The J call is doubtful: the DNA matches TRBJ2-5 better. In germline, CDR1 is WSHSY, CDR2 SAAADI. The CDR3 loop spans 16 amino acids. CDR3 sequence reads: CASSASVEVLGETQYF. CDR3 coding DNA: TGCGCCAGCAGTGCGTCAGTCGAGGTGCTCGGAGAGACCCAGTACTTC.

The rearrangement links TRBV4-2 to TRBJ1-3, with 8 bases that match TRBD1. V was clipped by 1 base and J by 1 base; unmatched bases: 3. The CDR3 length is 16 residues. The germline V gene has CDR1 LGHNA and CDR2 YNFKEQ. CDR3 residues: CASSQGQGASGNTIYF. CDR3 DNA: TGTGCCAGCAGCCAAGGCCAGGGGGCTTCTGGAAACACCATATATTTT.

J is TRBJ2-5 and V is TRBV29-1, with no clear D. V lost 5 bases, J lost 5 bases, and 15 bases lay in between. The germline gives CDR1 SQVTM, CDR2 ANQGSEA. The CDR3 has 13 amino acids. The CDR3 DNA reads TGCAGCGTTAGTAATGGGGTTGGGGAGACCCAGTACTTC. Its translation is CSVSNGVGETQYF.

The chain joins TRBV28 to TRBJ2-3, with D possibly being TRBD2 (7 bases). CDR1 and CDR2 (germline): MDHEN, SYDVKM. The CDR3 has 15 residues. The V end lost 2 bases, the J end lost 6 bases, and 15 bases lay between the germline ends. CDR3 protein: CASSLAGAGVDTQYF. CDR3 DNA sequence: TGTGCCAGCAGTTTAGCGGGGGCCGGGGTGGATACGCAGTATTTT.

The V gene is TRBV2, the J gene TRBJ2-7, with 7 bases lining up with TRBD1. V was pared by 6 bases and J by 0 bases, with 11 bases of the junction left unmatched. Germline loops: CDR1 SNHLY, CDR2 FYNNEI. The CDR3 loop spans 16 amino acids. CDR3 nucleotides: TGTGCCAGCAGCCCTTTCGGGGCAGGGGGCTCCTACGAGCAGTACTTC. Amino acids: CASSPFGAGGSYEQYF. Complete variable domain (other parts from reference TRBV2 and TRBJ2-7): EPEVTQTPSHQVTQMGQEVILRCVPISNHLYFYWYRQILGQKVEFLVSFYNNEISEKSEIFDDQFSVERPDGSNFTLKIRSTKLEDSAMYFCASSPFGAGGSYEQYFGPGTRLTVT.

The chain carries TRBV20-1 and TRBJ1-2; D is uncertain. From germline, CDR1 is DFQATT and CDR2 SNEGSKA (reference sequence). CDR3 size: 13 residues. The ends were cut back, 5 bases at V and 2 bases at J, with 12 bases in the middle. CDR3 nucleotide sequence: TGCAGTGCTGTAGGACGGACCAACTATGGCTACACCTTC. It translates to CSAVGRTNYGYTF.

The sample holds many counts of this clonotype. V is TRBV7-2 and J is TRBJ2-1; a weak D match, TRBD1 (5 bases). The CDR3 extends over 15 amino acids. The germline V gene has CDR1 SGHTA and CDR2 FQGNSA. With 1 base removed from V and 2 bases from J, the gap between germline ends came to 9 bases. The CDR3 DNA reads TGTGCCAGCAGCTTAGAAGGGGAACCCTACAATGAGCAGTTCTTC. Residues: CASSLEGEPYNEQFF.

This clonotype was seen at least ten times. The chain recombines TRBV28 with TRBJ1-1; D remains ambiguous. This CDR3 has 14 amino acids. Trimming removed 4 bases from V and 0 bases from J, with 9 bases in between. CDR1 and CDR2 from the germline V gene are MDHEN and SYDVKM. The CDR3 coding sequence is TGTGCCAGCAGTTCTAATCGGTTGAACACTGAAGCTTTCTTT. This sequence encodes CASSSNRLNTEAFF.

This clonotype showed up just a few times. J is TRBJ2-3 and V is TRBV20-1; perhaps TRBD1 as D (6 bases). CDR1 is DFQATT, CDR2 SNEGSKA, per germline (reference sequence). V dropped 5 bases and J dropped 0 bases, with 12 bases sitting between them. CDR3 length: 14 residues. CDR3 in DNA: TGCAGTGCTCAAATCAGGGGAAGCACAGATACGCAGTATTTT. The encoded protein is CSAQIRGSTDTQYF.

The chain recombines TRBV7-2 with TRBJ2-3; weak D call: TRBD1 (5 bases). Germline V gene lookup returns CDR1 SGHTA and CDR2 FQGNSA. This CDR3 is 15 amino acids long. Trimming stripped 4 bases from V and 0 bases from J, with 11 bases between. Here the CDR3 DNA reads TGTGCCAGCAGCTCTGGGGCCAGGAGCACAGATACGCAGTATTTT. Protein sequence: CASSSGARSTDTQYF.

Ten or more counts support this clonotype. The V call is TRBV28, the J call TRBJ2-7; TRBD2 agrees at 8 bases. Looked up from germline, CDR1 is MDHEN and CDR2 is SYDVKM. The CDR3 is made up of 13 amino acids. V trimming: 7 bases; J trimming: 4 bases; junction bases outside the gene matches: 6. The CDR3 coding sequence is TGTGCCAGCACCCCAGCGGGAGCTTACGAGCAGTACTTC. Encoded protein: CASTPAGAYEQYF.

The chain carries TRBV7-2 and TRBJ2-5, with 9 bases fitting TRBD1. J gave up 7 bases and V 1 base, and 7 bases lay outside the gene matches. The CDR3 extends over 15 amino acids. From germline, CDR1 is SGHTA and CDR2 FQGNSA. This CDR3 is CASSLVVQGAGTQYF. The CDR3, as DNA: TGTGCCAGCAGCTTAGTCGTACAGGGGGCTGGGACCCAGTACTTC.

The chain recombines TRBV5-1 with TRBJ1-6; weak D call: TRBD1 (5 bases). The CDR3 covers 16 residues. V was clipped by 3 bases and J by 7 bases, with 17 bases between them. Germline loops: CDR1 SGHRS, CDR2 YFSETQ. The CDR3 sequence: CASSSVAQGLNSPLHF. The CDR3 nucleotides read TGCGCCAGCAGCTCGGTGGCGCAGGGACTAAATTCACCCCTCCACTTT.

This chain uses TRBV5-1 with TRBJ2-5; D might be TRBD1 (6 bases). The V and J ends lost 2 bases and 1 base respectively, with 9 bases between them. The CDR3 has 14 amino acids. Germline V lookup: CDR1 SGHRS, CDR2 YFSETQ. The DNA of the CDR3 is TGCGCCAGCAGCTTAATGACAGGCCAAGAGACCCAGTACTTC. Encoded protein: CASSLMTGQETQYF.

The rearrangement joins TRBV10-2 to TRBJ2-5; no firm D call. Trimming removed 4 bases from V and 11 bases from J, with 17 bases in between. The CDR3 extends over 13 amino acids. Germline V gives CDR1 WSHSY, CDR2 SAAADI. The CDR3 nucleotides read TGCGCCAGCAGTGCGGGCTTAGGCAATGAGCAGTACTTC. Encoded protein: CASSAGLGNEQYF.

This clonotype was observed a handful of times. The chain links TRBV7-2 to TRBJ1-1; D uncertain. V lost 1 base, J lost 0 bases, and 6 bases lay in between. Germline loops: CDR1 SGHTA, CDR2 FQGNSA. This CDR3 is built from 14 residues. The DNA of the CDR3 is TGTGCCAGCAGCTTAGATTCGGTGAACACTGAAGCTTTCTTT. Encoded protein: CASSLDSVNTEAFF. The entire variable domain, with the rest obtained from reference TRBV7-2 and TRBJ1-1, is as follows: GAGVSQSPSNKVTEKGKDVELRCDPISGHTALYWYRQSLGQGLEFLIYFQGNSAPDKSGLPSDRFSAERTGGSVSTLTIQRTQQEDSAVYLCASSLDSVNTEAFFGQGTRLTVV.

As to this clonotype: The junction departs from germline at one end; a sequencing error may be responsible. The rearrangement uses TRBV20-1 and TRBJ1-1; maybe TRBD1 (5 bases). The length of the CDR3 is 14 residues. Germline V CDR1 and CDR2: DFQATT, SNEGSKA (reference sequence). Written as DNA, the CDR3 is TGCAGTGCTAGGCGGGGGGATGTGAACGCTGAAGCTTTCTTT. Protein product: CSARRGDVNAEAFF.

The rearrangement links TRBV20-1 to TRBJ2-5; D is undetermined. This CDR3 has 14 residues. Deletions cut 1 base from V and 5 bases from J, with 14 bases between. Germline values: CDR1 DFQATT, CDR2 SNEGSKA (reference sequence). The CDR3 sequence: CSARGPIQGETQYF. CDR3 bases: TGCAGTGCTAGAGGGCCAATTCAAGGGGAGACCCAGTACTTC.